These T cell receptor beta chains were read from a single sample in a study of response to subunit inactivated influenza vaccine. TCRdb redid the calling of the RT-PCR reads with MiXCR, one entry per CDR3 protein. The sample holds more than 450,000 distinct CDR3 sequences; approximately 10% are singletons and the top ten take around 10%. These data were also reused for a study on T cells expressing NK-cell markers.

The sample here was PBMCs from blood, taken on the day of vaccination. Every receptor here comes from a man aged 45-60 years who received an inactivated influenza vaccine. CDR3s include the opening cysteine and the closing phenylalanine or tryptophan. D genes are given only for firm matches. Not every row has a clone size; where given, it reads once, few, many or a size class.

TRBV20-1	.	many	TRBJ2-5	TGCAGTGCTAGAGATCGTCGACAGCATCAGTACTTC	CSARDRRQHQYF
TRBV7-9	TRBD2	few	TRBJ2-1	TGTGCCAGCAGCTTAGCGGGGAGCGGGGGGGCCTATGAGCAGTTCTTC	CASSLAGSGGAYEQFF
TRBV7-2	TRBD1	.	TRBJ2-7	TGTGCCAGCAGCTTCCCAGGGGGCGACTACGAGCAGTCCTTC	CASSFPGGDYEQSF
TRBV7-8	TRBD2	few	TRBJ2-3	TGTGCCAGCAGCTTAGGGGCCCCTGCGGGGGTGCTCCCGTCTGTCGATACGCAGTATTTT	CASSLGAPAGVLPSVDTQYF
TRBV6-2/TRBV6-3	TRBD2	.	TRBJ2-3	TGTGCCAGCAGTTACCCCGGGACTAGCGGGAGAACTACGCAGTATTTT	CASSYPGTSGRTTQYF
TRBV7-2	TRBD1	.	TRBJ1-4	TGTGCCAGCAGCCCGCGGACAGGCGTAACTAATGAAAAACTGTTTTTT	CASSPRTGVTNEKLFF
TRBV27	.	few	TRBJ2-7	TGTGCCAGCAGTTTATCCGATACAGGGCTCTACGAGCAGTACTTC	CASSLSDTGLYEQYF
TRBV28	.	.	TRBJ2-3	TGTGCCAGCAGTAAGACAGCTAGCACAGATACGCAGTATTTT	CASSKTASTDTQYF
TRBV5-5	.	.	TRBJ2-2	TGTGCCAGCACGATCACCGGACCCTCGAACACCGGGGAGCTGTTTTTT	CASTITGPSNTGELFF
TRBV25-1	.	.	TRBJ2-7	TGTGCCAGCAGTGTCAAGCGTACAGAGCAGTACTTC	CASSVKRTEQYF
TRBV24-1	.	few	TRBJ2-1	TGTGCCACCAGTGATGCCAGTCCTAGCTCCTACAATGAGCAGTTCTTC	CATSDASPSSYNEQFF
TRBV7-9	.	.	TRBJ2-1	TGTGCCAGCAGCCCAACCCCCCCCAATGAGCAGTTCTTC	CASSPTPPNEQFF
TRBV6-5	.	many	TRBJ2-2	TGTGCCAGCAGTTACAGGGACACCGGGGAGCTGTTTTTT	CASSYRDTGELFF
TRBV2	.	once	TRBJ2-7	TGTGCCAGCAGTAACCCCAGGGGGGAGGCCTACGAGCAGTACTTC	CASSNPRGEAYEQYF
TRBV5-1	.	few	TRBJ2-1	TGCGCCAGCAGCTTGGTCTCAGGGGAGTCCTACAATGAGCAGTTCTTC	CASSLVSGESYNEQFF
TRBV4-3	.	many	TRBJ1-5	TGCGCCAGCAGCCAAGACGGGACGCGTCCGAATCAGCCCCAGCATTTT	CASSQDGTRPNQPQHF
TRBV7-9	.	.	TRBJ1-1	TGTGCCAGCAGCTCAACGGGCAGGCCGAACACTGAAGCTTTCTTT	CASSSTGRPNTEAFF
TRBV6-2/TRBV6-3	.	.	TRBJ1-1	TGTGCCAGCAGTTCTATAATCGGGAACACTGAAGCTTTCTTT	CASSSIIGNTEAFF
TRBV5-4	TRBD1	.	TRBJ2-1	TGTGCCAGCAGCCGCGGGACAGGCTCCTACAATGAGCAGTTCTTC	CASSRGTGSYNEQFF
TRBV2	.	.	TRBJ2-3	TGTGCCAGCAGTGTGTTGGCCTCTGGAGATACGCAGTATTTT	CASSVLASGDTQYF
TRBV6-2/TRBV6-3	.	.	TRBJ2-2	TGTGCCACCGCGGCGGCAATGAACACCGGGGAGCTGTTTTTT	CATAAAMNTGELFF
TRBV6-1	TRBD1	few	TRBJ1-4	TGTGCCAGCATCGGGGACAGGAGCGAAAAACTGTTTTTT	CASIGDRSEKLFF
TRBV12-3/TRBV12-4	.	.	TRBJ2-2	TGTGCCACCCCACCCCCCCAAATAAGCACCGGGGAGCTGTTTTTT	CATPPPQISTGELFF